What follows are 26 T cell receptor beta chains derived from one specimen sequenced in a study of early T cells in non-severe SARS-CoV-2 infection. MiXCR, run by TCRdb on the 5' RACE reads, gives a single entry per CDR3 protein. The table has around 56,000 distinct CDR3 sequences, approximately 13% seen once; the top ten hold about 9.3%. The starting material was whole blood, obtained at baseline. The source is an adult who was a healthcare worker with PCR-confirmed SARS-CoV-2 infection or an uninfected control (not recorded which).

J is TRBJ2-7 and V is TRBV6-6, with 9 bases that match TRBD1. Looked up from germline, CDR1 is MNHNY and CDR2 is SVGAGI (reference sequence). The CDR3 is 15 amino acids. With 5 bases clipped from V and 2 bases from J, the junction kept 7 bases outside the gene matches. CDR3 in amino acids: CASSTRDRAPYEQYF. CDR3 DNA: TGTGCCAGCAGTACACGGGACAGGGCACCCTACGAGCAGTACTTC.

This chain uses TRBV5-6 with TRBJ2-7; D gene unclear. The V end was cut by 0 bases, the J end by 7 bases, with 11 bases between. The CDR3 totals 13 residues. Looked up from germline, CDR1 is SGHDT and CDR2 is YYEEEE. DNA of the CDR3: TGTGCCAGCAGCTTGGTAGGCCGTTGGGAGCAGTACTTC. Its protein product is CASSLVGRWEQYF. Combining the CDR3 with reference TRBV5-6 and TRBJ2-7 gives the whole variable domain DAGVTQSPTHLIKTRGQQVTLRCSPKSGHDTVSWYQQALGQGPQFIFQYYEEEERQRGNFPDRFSGHQFPNYSSELNVNALLLGDSALYLCASSLVGRWEQYFGPGTRLTVT.

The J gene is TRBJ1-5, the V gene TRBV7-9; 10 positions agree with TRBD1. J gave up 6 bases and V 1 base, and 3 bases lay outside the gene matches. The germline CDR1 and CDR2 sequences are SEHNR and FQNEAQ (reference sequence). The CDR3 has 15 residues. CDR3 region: CASSLGQGAGQPQHF. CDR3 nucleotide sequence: TGTGCCAGCAGCTTAGGACAGGGGGCAGGTCAGCCCCAGCATTTT.

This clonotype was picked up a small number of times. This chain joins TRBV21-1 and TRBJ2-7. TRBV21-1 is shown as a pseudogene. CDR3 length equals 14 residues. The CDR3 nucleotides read TGTGCCAGCAGCAAAGAGGGTAGCTCGGAAGAGCAGTACTTC. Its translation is CASSKEGSSEEQYF.

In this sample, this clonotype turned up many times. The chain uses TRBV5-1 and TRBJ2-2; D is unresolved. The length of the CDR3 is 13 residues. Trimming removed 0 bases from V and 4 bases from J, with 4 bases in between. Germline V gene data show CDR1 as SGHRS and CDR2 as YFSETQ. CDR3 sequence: CASSLGGTGELFF. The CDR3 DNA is TGCGCCAGCAGCTTGGGAGGCACCGGGGAGCTGTTTTTT.

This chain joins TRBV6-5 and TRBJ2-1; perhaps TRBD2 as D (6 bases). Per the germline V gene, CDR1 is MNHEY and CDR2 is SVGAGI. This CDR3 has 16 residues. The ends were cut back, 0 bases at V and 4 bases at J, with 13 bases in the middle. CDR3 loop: CASSYSVAAPYNEQFF. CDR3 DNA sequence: TGTGCCAGCAGTTACTCTGTAGCGGCCCCTTACAATGAGCAGTTCTTC.

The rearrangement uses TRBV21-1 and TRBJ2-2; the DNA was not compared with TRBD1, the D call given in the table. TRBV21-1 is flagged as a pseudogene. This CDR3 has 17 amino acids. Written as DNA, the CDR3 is TGTGCCAGCAGCAAAGTAAACACAAGCCCCGTCCCCGGGGAGCTGTTTTTT. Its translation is CASSKVNTSPVPGELFF.

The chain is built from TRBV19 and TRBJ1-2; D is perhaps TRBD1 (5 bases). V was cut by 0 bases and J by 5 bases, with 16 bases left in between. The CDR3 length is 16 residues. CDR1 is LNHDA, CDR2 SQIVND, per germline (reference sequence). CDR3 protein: CASSIDGRGGLYGYTF. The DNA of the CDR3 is TGTGCCAGTAGTATAGATGGCCGGGGCGGACTGTATGGCTACACCTTC.

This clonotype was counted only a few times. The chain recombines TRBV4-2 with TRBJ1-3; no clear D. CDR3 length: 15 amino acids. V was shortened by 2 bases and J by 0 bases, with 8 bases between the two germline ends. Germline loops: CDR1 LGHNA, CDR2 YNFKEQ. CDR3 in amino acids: CASSQSALSGNTIYF. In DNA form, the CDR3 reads TGTGCCAGCAGCCAATCGGCCCTCTCTGGAAACACCATATATTTT.

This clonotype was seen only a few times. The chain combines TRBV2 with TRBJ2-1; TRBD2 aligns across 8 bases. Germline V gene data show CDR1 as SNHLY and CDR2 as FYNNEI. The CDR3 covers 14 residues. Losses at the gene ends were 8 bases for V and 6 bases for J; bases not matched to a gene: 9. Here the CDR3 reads CASLGRVGGNEQFF. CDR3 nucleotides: TGTGCCAGCCTCGGGAGGGTCGGAGGCAATGAGCAGTTCTTC.

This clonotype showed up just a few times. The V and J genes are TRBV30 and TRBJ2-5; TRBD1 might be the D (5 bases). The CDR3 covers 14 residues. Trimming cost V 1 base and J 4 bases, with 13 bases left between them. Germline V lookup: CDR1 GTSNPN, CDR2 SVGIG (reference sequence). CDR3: CAWSGQNNRETQYF. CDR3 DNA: TGTGCCTGGAGTGGACAGAATAACCGAGAGACCCAGTACTTC.

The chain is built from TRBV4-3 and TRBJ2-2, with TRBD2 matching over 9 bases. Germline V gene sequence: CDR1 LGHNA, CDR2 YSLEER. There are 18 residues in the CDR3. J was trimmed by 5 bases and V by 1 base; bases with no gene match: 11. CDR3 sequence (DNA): TGCGCCAGCAGCCAAGGAGTTTCTAGCGGGATTCGGACCGGGGAGCTGTTTTTT. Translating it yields CASSQGVSSGIRTGELFF.

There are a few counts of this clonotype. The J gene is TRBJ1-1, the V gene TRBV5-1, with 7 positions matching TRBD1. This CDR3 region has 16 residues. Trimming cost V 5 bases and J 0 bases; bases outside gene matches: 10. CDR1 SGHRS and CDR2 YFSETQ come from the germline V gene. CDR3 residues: CASSYSPDRLNTEAFF. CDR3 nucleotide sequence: TGCGCCAGCAGTTATTCCCCGGACAGGCTGAACACTGAAGCTTTCTTT.

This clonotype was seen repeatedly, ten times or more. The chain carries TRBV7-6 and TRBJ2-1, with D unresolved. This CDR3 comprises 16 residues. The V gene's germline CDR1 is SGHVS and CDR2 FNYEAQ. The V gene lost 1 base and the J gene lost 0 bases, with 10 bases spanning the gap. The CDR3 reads CASSLGVQSSYNEQFF. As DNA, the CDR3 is TGTGCCAGCAGCTTAGGGGTTCAGAGCTCCTACAATGAGCAGTTCTTC.

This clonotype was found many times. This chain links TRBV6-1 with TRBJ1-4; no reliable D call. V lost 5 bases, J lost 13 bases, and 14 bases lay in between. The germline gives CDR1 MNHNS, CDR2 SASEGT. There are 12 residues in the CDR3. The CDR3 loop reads CASSKVGSGLFF. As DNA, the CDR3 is TGTGCCAGCAGTAAAGTGGGCTCGGGACTGTTTTTT.

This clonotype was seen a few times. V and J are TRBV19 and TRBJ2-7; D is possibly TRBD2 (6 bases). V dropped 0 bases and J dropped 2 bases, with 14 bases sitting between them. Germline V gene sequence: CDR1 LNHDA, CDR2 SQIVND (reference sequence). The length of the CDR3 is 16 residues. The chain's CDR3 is CASSIDSRDAAYEQYF. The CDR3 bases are TGTGCCAGTAGTATAGATTCGCGGGACGCCGCCTACGAGCAGTACTTC.

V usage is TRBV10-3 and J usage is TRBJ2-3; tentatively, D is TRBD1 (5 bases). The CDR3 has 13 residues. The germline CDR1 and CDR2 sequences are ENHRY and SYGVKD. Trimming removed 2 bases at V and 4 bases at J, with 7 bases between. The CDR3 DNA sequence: TGTGCCATCAGTGAGGACAGTTCAGATACGCAGTATTTT. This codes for CAISEDSSDTQYF.

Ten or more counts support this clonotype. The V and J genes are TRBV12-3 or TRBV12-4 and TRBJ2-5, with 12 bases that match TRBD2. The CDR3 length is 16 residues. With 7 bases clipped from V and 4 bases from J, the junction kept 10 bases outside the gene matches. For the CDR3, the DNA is TGTGCCAGCAATTCCGGGACTAGCGGGTTACGAGAGACCCAGTACTTC. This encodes CASNSGTSGLRETQYF.

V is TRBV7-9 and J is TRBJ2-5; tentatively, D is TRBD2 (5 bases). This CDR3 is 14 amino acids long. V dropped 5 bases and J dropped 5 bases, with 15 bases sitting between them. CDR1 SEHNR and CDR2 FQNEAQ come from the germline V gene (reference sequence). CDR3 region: CASSLSRGKETQYF. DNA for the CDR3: TGTGCCAGCAGCCTTTCGAGAGGGAAGGAGACCCAGTACTTC.

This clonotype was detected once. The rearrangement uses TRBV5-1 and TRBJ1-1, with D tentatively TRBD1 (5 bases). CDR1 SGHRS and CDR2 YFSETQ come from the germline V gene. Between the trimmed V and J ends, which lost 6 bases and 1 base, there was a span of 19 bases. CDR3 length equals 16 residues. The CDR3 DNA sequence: TGCGCCAGCACCCCGGCGGGGGGTTATGGGAACACTGAAGCTTTCTTT. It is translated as CASTPAGGYGNTEAFF.

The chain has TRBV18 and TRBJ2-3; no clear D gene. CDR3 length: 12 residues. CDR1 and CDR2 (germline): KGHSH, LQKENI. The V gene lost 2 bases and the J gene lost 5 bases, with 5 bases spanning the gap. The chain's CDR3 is CASSPNGDTQYF. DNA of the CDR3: TGTGCCAGCTCACCAAATGGAGATACGCAGTATTTT.

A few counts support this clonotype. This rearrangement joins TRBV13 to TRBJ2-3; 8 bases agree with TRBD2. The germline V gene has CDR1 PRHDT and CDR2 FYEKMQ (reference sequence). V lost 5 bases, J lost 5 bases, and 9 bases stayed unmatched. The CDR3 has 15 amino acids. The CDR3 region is CASSELAAAIDTQYF. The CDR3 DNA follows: TGTGCCAGCAGCGAACTAGCGGCGGCCATAGATACGCAGTATTTT.

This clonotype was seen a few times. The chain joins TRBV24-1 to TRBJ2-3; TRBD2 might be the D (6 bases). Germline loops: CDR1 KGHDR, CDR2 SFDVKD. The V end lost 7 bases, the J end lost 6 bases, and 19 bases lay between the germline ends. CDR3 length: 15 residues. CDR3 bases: TGTGCCACCAGCCCCCGGGACCGGGGGAGCGATACGCAGTATTTT. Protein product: CATSPRDRGSDTQYF.

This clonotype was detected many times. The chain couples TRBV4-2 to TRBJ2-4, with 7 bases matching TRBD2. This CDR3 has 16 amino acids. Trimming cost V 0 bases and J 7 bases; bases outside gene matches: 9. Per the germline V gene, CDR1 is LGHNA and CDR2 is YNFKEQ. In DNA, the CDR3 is TGTGCCAGCAGCCAAGATAACCGCGGGAGAAGTAACATTCAGTACTTC. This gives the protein CASSQDNRGRSNIQYF.

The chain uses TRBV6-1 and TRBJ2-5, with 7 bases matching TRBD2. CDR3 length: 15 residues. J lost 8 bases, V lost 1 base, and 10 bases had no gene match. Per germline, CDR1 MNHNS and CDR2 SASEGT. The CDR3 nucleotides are TGTGCCAGCAGTGAAGTGCGGAGCGGGAAGGGAACCCAGTACTTC. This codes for CASSEVRSGKGTQYF.

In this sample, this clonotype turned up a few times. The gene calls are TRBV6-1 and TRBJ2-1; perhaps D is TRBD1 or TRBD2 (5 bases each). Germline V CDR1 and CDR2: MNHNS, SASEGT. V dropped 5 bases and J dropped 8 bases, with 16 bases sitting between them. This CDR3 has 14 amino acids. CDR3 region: CASSPSQRGYEQFF. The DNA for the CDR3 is TGTGCCAGCAGTCCATCTCAGAGGGGTTATGAGCAGTTCTTC.